This is a list of T cell receptor beta chains from one sample in a study of T-cell memory formation after mild COVID-19. TCRdb re-analysed the 5' RACE reads in MiXCR, keeping a single row per CDR3 protein. The sample has fewer than 350,000 distinct CDR3 sequences, roughly 8% seen once. The sequenced sample consisted of PBMCs or a T cell subset sorted from them (not recorded which). These receptors were obtained from a man aged 18 to 30 who had mild COVID-19 (a few samples of this study predate the infection). Cell type and time point are not known. The CDR3 runs from the conserved cysteine through the conserved F or W. Fields, in order: CDR3 DNA, CDR3 protein, J gene, clone size, D gene, V gene. A D gene is named only where the DNA matches it firmly. Clone size appears in some rows only: once, few, many, or a class for an expanded clone.

CDR3 DNA: TGTGCCAGCAGCTTACTTGCGGGGGGGTTAGATACGCAGTATTTT
CDR3 protein: CASSLLAGGLDTQYF
J gene: TRBJ2-3
clone size: many
D gene: TRBD2
V gene: TRBV7-8

CDR3 DNA: TGCAGCTCCTACGGGGGACACCTGAACACTGAAGCTTTCTTT
CDR3 protein: CSSYGGHLNTEAFF
J gene: TRBJ1-1
clone size: -
D gene: -
V gene: TRBV29-1

CDR3 DNA: TGCGCCAGCAGCTTGGAGGGGATTGGCTACACCTTC
CDR3 protein: CASSLEGIGYTF
J gene: TRBJ1-2
clone size: few
D gene: -
V gene: TRBV5-1

CDR3 DNA: TGTGCCAGCAGTGGACAGGGTCGTGGCACAGATACGCAGTATTTT
CDR3 protein: CASSGQGRGTDTQYF
J gene: TRBJ2-3
clone size: -
D gene: TRBD1
V gene: TRBV12-3/TRBV12-4

CDR3 DNA: TGCAGTGCTCGTAGCCGGGACAGGGGCCACGAGCAGTACTTC
CDR3 protein: CSARSRDRGHEQYF
J gene: TRBJ2-7
clone size: -
D gene: TRBD1
V gene: TRBV20-1

CDR3 DNA: TGTGCCAGCTCGACCAGGTATCTTAATCAGCCCCAGCATTTT
CDR3 protein: CASSTRYLNQPQHF
J gene: TRBJ1-5
clone size: once
D gene: -
V gene: TRBV18

CDR3 DNA: TGTGCCAGCAGCCAGCAGGACAGGGGGCGCATAAGTGGCTACACCTTC
CDR3 protein: CASSQQDRGRISGYTF
J gene: TRBJ1-2
clone size: -
D gene: TRBD1
V gene: TRBV11-2

CDR3 DNA: TGCAGTGCTAGCGGGGAGGGAGTAGGGGAAAAACTGTTTTTT
CDR3 protein: CSASGEGVGEKLFF
J gene: TRBJ1-4
clone size: -
D gene: -
V gene: TRBV20-1

CDR3 DNA: TGTGCCAGCAGCGTAGTTGGTCAGGGGGGAAAAAGAAACGAGCAGTACTTC
CDR3 protein: CASSVVGQGGKRNEQYF
J gene: TRBJ2-7
clone size: -
D gene: -
V gene: TRBV9

CDR3 DNA: TGTGCCAGCAGTCCCGACCCGGACAGGGGGACCCACAATGAGCAGTTCTTC
CDR3 protein: CASSPDPDRGTHNEQFF
J gene: TRBJ2-1
clone size: -
D gene: TRBD1
V gene: TRBV27

CDR3 DNA: TGCGCCAGCAGCGGCGGGACAGGGGGCCACGAGCAGTACTTC
CDR3 protein: CASSGGTGGHEQYF
J gene: TRBJ2-7
clone size: -
D gene: TRBD1
V gene: TRBV5-1

CDR3 DNA: TGTGCCAGCAGTTTAGTGTTCCAAGGGGAGCAGTACTTC
CDR3 protein: CASSLVFQGEQYF
J gene: TRBJ2-7
clone size: -
D gene: -
V gene: TRBV27

CDR3 DNA: TGTGCCAGCAGCGCGTATAACATTGGGGACTATGGCTACACCTTC
CDR3 protein: CASSAYNIGDYGYTF
J gene: TRBJ1-2
clone size: many
D gene: -
V gene: TRBV7-2

CDR3 DNA: TGTGCCAGCAGCCCGACGGGAGGACCCAATGAGCAGTTCTTC
CDR3 protein: CASSPTGGPNEQFF
J gene: TRBJ2-1
clone size: many
D gene: TRBD2
V gene: TRBV11-2

CDR3 DNA: TGTGCCAGCCGGGCGGTCCTCACAGATACGCAGTATTTT
CDR3 protein: CASRAVLTDTQYF
J gene: TRBJ2-3
clone size: few
D gene: -
V gene: TRBV7-2

CDR3 DNA: TGCGCCAGCAGCTTGGTGGGTGAGCAGTTCTTC
CDR3 protein: CASSLVGEQFF
J gene: TRBJ2-1
clone size: many
D gene: -
V gene: TRBV5-1

CDR3 DNA: TGTGCCACCAGTGTGGCAGGGAATTTTGAGCAGTTCTTC
CDR3 protein: CATSVAGNFEQFF
J gene: TRBJ2-1
clone size: many
D gene: -
V gene: TRBV24-1

CDR3 DNA: TGTGCCAGCAGCGTAGGGTCGCGGGGGGCCGATGAGACCCAGTACTTC
CDR3 protein: CASSVGSRGADETQYF
J gene: TRBJ2-5
clone size: many
D gene: TRBD2
V gene: TRBV9

CDR3 DNA: TGTGCCAGCAGCGTCTCCCCGACTACTATATATCAGGATACGCAGTATTTT
CDR3 protein: CASSVSPTTIYQDTQYF
J gene: TRBJ2-3
clone size: -
D gene: -
V gene: TRBV9

CDR3 DNA: TGTGCCAGCTCACCCGGTCACCAAGAGACCCAGTACTTC
CDR3 protein: CASSPGHQETQYF
J gene: TRBJ2-5
clone size: many
D gene: -
V gene: TRBV18

CDR3 DNA: TGTGCCACCAGCAGAGATCCCAATCAGCCCCAGCATTTT
CDR3 protein: CATSRDPNQPQHF
J gene: TRBJ1-5
clone size: -
D gene: -
V gene: TRBV15

CDR3 DNA: TGTGCCAGCAGCTTTGGGCGTAACACCGGGGAGCTGTTTTTT
CDR3 protein: CASSFGRNTGELFF
J gene: TRBJ2-2
clone size: -
D gene: -
V gene: TRBV11-3

CDR3 DNA: TGCAGTGCTTGGACAGGGCAACTCACAGATACGCAGTATTTT
CDR3 protein: CSAWTGQLTDTQYF
J gene: TRBJ2-3
clone size: -
D gene: TRBD1
V gene: TRBV20-1

CDR3 DNA: TGTGCCAGCAGTTGGGAAGCGGGGGGGCAGAATGAGCAGTTCTTC
CDR3 protein: CASSWEAGGQNEQFF
J gene: TRBJ2-1
clone size: few
D gene: TRBD2
V gene: TRBV6-2/TRBV6-3

CDR3 DNA: TGCGCCAGCAGCCAAGATCTCAGAGTAGCAAGTGCGAATGAGCAGTTCTTC
CDR3 protein: CASSQDLRVASANEQFF
J gene: TRBJ2-1
clone size: -
D gene: -
V gene: TRBV4-3

CDR3 DNA: TGCGCCAGCAGCCGGGCCGGGACAGATACGCAGTATTTT
CDR3 protein: CASSRAGTDTQYF
J gene: TRBJ2-3
clone size: -
D gene: -
V gene: TRBV4-1

CDR3 DNA: TGTGCCAGCAGATACAGCGTCTCTGGGGCCAACGTCCTGACTTTC
CDR3 protein: CASRYSVSGANVLTF
J gene: TRBJ2-6
clone size: many
D gene: -
V gene: TRBV6-5

CDR3 DNA: TGCAGGATGAAAGAGGCAGGGGGACTGAACACTGAAGCTTTCTTT
CDR3 protein: CRMKEAGGLNTEAFF
J gene: TRBJ1-1
clone size: once
D gene: TRBD1
V gene: TRBV20-1

CDR3 DNA: TGTGCTAGCTCCCCGGCGGGAGCTGGGTACAATGAGCAGTTCTTC
CDR3 protein: CASSPAGAGYNEQFF
J gene: TRBJ2-1
clone size: -
D gene: TRBD2
V gene: TRBV7-7

CDR3 DNA: TGTGCCTGGAGTAGGGGTCCAGGGGGCCAGCCCCAGCATTTT
CDR3 protein: CAWSRGPGGQPQHF
J gene: TRBJ1-5
clone size: few
D gene: TRBD1
V gene: TRBV30

CDR3 DNA: TGTGCCAGCAGCTTAGGGGACGACACAGATACGCAGTATTTT
CDR3 protein: CASSLGDDTDTQYF
J gene: TRBJ2-3
clone size: many
D gene: -
V gene: TRBV7-3

CDR3 DNA: TGTGCCATCAGCGGCGGGGACAGAGGGGCCTACACCTTC
CDR3 protein: CAISGGDRGAYTF
J gene: TRBJ1-2
clone size: many
D gene: TRBD1
V gene: TRBV10-3

CDR3 DNA: TGTGCCAGCGGACCAGGGAGCCTGAACACTGAAGCTTTCTTT
CDR3 protein: CASGPGSLNTEAFF
J gene: TRBJ1-1
clone size: few
D gene: -
V gene: TRBV27

CDR3 DNA: TGCGCCAGCAGCCCTAGATTCGGACGCGACATAAGCTACACCTTC
CDR3 protein: CASSPRFGRDISYTF
J gene: TRBJ1-2
clone size: -
D gene: -
V gene: TRBV5-1

CDR3 DNA: TGTGCCAGCTCACCCCCTTTGGGACAGGAGGCAGATACGCAGTATTTT
CDR3 protein: CASSPPLGQEADTQYF
J gene: TRBJ2-3
clone size: -
D gene: TRBD1
V gene: TRBV18

CDR3 DNA: TGTGCCAGCAGCTTACTGACAGGGGGCTCCTACGAGCAGTACTTC
CDR3 protein: CASSLLTGGSYEQYF
J gene: TRBJ2-7
clone size: -
D gene: TRBD1
V gene: TRBV7-9

CDR3 DNA: TGCAGTGCCCCGAAGGGGGGTGGAAACACCATATATTTT
CDR3 protein: CSAPKGGGNTIYF
J gene: TRBJ1-3
clone size: many
D gene: -
V gene: TRBV20-1

CDR3 DNA: TGCGGACTGAACACTGAAGCTTTCTTT
CDR3 protein: CGLNTEAFF
J gene: TRBJ1-1
clone size: -
D gene: -
V gene: TRBV20-1

CDR3 DNA: TGCGCCAGCAGCCCAAACCCCAAAGCTAATGAAAAACTGTTTTTT
CDR3 protein: CASSPNPKANEKLFF
J gene: TRBJ1-4
clone size: -
D gene: -
V gene: TRBV5-1

CDR3 DNA: TGCGCCAGCAGCTTGGCCGGGACTTCCCGTTCCTACAATGAGCAGTTCTTC
CDR3 protein: CASSLAGTSRSYNEQFF
J gene: TRBJ2-1
clone size: many
D gene: -
V gene: TRBV5-1

CDR3 DNA: TGTGCCAGCAGTTTTAAAGTGACAGACTACGAGCAGTACTTC
CDR3 protein: CASSFKVTDYEQYF
J gene: TRBJ2-7
clone size: few
D gene: -
V gene: TRBV7-8

CDR3 DNA: TGTGCCAGCAGCTCTGGAGGACAGGGCCAGACCCAGTACTTC
CDR3 protein: CASSSGGQGQTQYF
J gene: TRBJ2-5
clone size: few
D gene: TRBD1
V gene: TRBV7-2

CDR3 DNA: TGTGCCACCAGCAGAGATAACGGCGGGTATAATTCACCCCTCCACTTT
CDR3 protein: CATSRDNGGYNSPLHF
J gene: TRBJ1-6
clone size: few
D gene: -
V gene: TRBV15

CDR3 DNA: TGTGCCAGCAGGATAGGAGGGATCCACTATGGCTACACCTTC
CDR3 protein: CASRIGGIHYGYTF
J gene: TRBJ1-2
clone size: -
D gene: -
V gene: TRBV6-2/TRBV6-3

CDR3 DNA: TGTGCCAGCCGTGAGACCAATACCGGGGAGCTGTTTTTT
CDR3 protein: CASRETNTGELFF
J gene: TRBJ2-2
clone size: many
D gene: -
V gene: TRBV7-3

CDR3 DNA: TGTGCCAGCTCAAATGGGGGCCACTATGGCTACACCTTC
CDR3 protein: CASSNGGHYGYTF
J gene: TRBJ1-2
clone size: many
D gene: -
V gene: TRBV6-5

CDR3 DNA: TGTGCCAGCAGTTTATACCCCAGGACCTATGGCTACACCTTC
CDR3 protein: CASSLYPRTYGYTF
J gene: TRBJ1-2
clone size: few
D gene: -
V gene: TRBV28

CDR3 DNA: TGCGCCAGCAGCTTAACACCCGTCGGGAGTGAAAAACTGTTTTTT
CDR3 protein: CASSLTPVGSEKLFF
J gene: TRBJ1-4
clone size: once
D gene: -
V gene: TRBV5-1

CDR3 DNA: TGTGCCAGCAGTTCCCGAGGGGGCAATCAGCCCCAGCATTTT
CDR3 protein: CASSSRGGNQPQHF
J gene: TRBJ1-5
clone size: many
D gene: -
V gene: TRBV6-5

CDR3 DNA: TGTGCCAGCAGCTTCGACGGGGGGCTCGATGAGCAGTTCTTC
CDR3 protein: CASSFDGGLDEQFF
J gene: TRBJ2-1
clone size: -
D gene: -
V gene: TRBV5-4

CDR3 DNA: TGTGCCAGCGGAAGGGTAGGCGCTCGGAGAAACACCGGGGAGCTGTTTTTT
CDR3 protein: CASGRVGARRNTGELFF
J gene: TRBJ2-2
clone size: few
D gene: -
V gene: TRBV6-6

CDR3 DNA: TGCGCCAGCAGTGATGCAGGCCTCACTGAAGCTTTCTTT
CDR3 protein: CASSDAGLTEAFF
J gene: TRBJ1-1
clone size: many
D gene: -
V gene: TRBV10-2

CDR3 DNA: TGCAGCGTAAAACAGGGGGCGGGCACTGAAGCTTTCTTT
CDR3 protein: CSVKQGAGTEAFF
J gene: TRBJ1-1
clone size: -
D gene: TRBD1
V gene: TRBV29-1

CDR3 DNA: TGCAGCGCCGGACAGGGGGAGCACACCATATATTTT
CDR3 protein: CSAGQGEHTIYF
J gene: TRBJ1-3
clone size: few
D gene: TRBD1
V gene: TRBV29-1

CDR3 DNA: TGTGCCAGCAGCTTATCCGCGGGGAAAGAGACCCAGTACTTC
CDR3 protein: CASSLSAGKETQYF
J gene: TRBJ2-5
clone size: -
D gene: -
V gene: TRBV7-2

CDR3 DNA: TGTGCCAGCACTACAAGACAGGCGAACACCGGGGAGCTGTTTTTT
CDR3 protein: CASTTRQANTGELFF
J gene: TRBJ2-2
clone size: many
D gene: -
V gene: TRBV7-2

CDR3 DNA: TGTGCCAGCAGTTCCCTCAGGGACAGGGGGGGAAATGAGCAGTTCTTC
CDR3 protein: CASSSLRDRGGNEQFF
J gene: TRBJ2-1
clone size: few
D gene: TRBD1
V gene: TRBV6-2/TRBV6-3

CDR3 DNA: TGCGCCAGCAGGACGGACACGAGCTCCTACGAGCAGTACTTC
CDR3 protein: CASRTDTSSYEQYF
J gene: TRBJ2-7
clone size: -
D gene: -
V gene: TRBV5-1

CDR3 DNA: TGTGCCAGCAGTGGAGCCTCCGGCTATGGCTACACCTTC
CDR3 protein: CASSGASGYGYTF
J gene: TRBJ1-2
clone size: few
D gene: -
V gene: TRBV2